The present TCR beta chain was sequenced within a study of regulatory T cells in long-lasting Graves disease. This CDR3 is 15 amino acids long. The V end was cut by 1 base, the J end by 1 base, with 7 bases between. Investigators prepared the TCR beta libraries by applying iRepertoire HTBI primers and Arm-PCR of CDR3 regions. TCRdb independently ran MiXCR on the multiplex PCR reads; one entry per CDR3 protein. The sample consists of about 660,000 distinct CDR3 sequences, about 32% of them appearing once. Time point described: persistent/refractory GD, antithyroid drugs over 5 years with positive TRAb. PBMC-extracted RNA yielded the TCR library.

The sample here was peripheral blood mononuclear cells (PBMCs), taken when the disease was refractory, from a patient treated with antithyroid drugs. The chain has TRBV12-3 or TRBV12-4 and TRBJ2-2; TRBD2 is a possible D gene (6 bases). The source is a female donor with Graves disease. The CDR3 nucleotides read TGTGCCAGCAGTTTAGTTAGCGGGAACACCGGGGAGCTGTTTTTT. This sequence encodes CASSLVSGNTGELFF.